Sequencing of this T cell receptor (beta chain) was carried out in a study of blood T cell repertoires in COVID-19. This CDR3 contains 17 residues. The protocol was immunoSEQ multiplex PCR, while the TCRdb copy is restricted to in-frame clones and leaves out a portion. The table lists some 48,000 clones, 83% of them singletons, with approximately 5.2% in the top ten. The V call is TRBV12-2, the J call TRBJ2-2; no check of the table's D call, TRBD2, against the DNA was made. TRBV12-2 is a pseudogene. This sequence originates from a human donor in a cohort sampled during active COVID-19. Sequencing was done on a sample of peripheral blood. Here the CDR3 reads CASRELAGGPGTGELFF. The DNA for the CDR3 is TGTGCAAGTCGGGAACTAGCGGGGGGGCCGGGCACCGGGGAGCTGTTTTTT.